The next 4 T cell receptor beta chains were all read from a single sample in a study of tumor and adjacent non-tumor tissue in lung cancer. The template was RNA from unsorted bulk tissue. The library came from three nested PCR rounds adapted from ARM-PCR protocols. One entry per CDR3 protein, called by TCRdb with MiXCR from the multiplex PCR reads. This sample has about 90,000 distinct CDR3 sequences, with roughly 62% found just once. Sample: lung tumor tissue. These receptors came from a man between 70 and 80 years old with non-small cell lung cancer.

Of note for this clonotype: Without the conserved terminal phenylalanine or tryptophan, this CDR3 likely stems from a read error. This chain joins TRBV5-5 and TRBJ2-5; D may match TRBD1 or TRBD2 (6 bases each). Germline CDR1 is SGHKS and CDR2 is YYEKEE (reference sequence). V was cut by 4 bases and J by 7 bases, with 14 bases left in between. CDR3 length equals 13 residues. CDR3 sequence reads: CASSLGGGGTQYS. The CDR3 DNA reads as TGTGCCAGCAGCCTCGGCGGAGGGGGGACCCAGTACTCC.

Comment on this clonotype: One junction end disagrees with the germline gene, perhaps due to a read error. The rearrangement uses TRBV11-1 and TRBJ1-1, with D unclear. Germline V CDR1 and CDR2: SGHAT, FQDESV (reference sequence). This CDR3 region has 11 residues. The CDR3 region has the DNA TGTGCCAACAGCGTCAACACTGAAGCTTTCTTT. Translated: CANSVNTEAFF.

A remark on this clonotype: A junction end diverges from the germline sequence, so it may reflect a read error. The chain has TRBV6-6 and TRBJ2-1, with 12 nucleotides matching TRBD2. The CDR3 spans 19 residues. Germline V gene lookup returns CDR1 MNHNY and CDR2 SVGAGI (reference sequence). CDR3 nucleotide sequence: TGCGCCAGCACTTACAACCCGGGACTAGCGGGTCTCTCCTACAATGAGCAGTTCTTC. This encodes CASTYNPGLAGLSYNEQFF.

To note about this clonotype: This may come from a read error, since a much larger clone is one base off. The chain carries TRBV7-9 and TRBJ2-2, with 7 positions matching TRBD1. This CDR3 region has 17 residues. The germline gives CDR1 SEHNR, CDR2 FQNEAQ (reference sequence). The CDR3 loop reads CTSRPETGQRNTGELFF. The CDR3 DNA sequence: TGTACCAGCAGGCCCGAGACGGGACAGAGGAACACCGGGGAGCTGTTTTTT.